Following are 27 T cell receptor beta chains from one sample sequenced in a study of T cells in Graves' hyperthyroidism and ophthalmopathy. Amplification targeted TCR beta CDR3 regions from RNA transcripts. Carried out on the TCR CDR3, a first-round RT-PCR used the HTBI primer set. TCRdb used MiXCR to reprocess the multiplex PCR reads, holding one entry per CDR3 protein. The sample consists of hundreds of thousands of distinct CDR3 sequences, over 11% of them appearing once. The material sequenced was blood. The receptor set was obtained from a woman under 40 with Graves' hyperthyroidism.

The V call is TRBV10-3, the J call TRBJ2-3; no clear D gene. This CDR3 contains 14 residues. The V gene's germline CDR1 is ENHRY and CDR2 SYGVKD. The V and J ends lost 8 bases and 1 base respectively, with 13 bases between them. Here the CDR3 DNA reads TGTGCCATCGCTACGAAACGAGGCACAGATACGCAGTATTTT. Encoded protein: CAIATKRGTDTQYF.

This clonotype was counted only a few times. The chain links TRBV6-1 to TRBJ2-3, with a tentative D call TRBD2 (6 bases). V lost 4 bases, J lost 4 bases, and 12 bases lay in between. This CDR3 has 14 amino acids. Germline CDR1 MNHNS, CDR2 SASEGT. CDR3 amino acids: CASSATSLPDTQYF. CDR3 DNA sequence: TGTGCCAGCAGTGCGACTAGTCTCCCAGATACGCAGTATTTT.

In its sample, this clonotype was seen a few times. V is TRBV28 and J is TRBJ2-4; D gene unclear. Between the trimmed V and J ends, which lost 1 base and 0 bases, there was a span of 7 bases. Germline V gene sequence: CDR1 MDHEN, CDR2 SYDVKM. This CDR3 is 15 amino acids long. As DNA, the CDR3 is TGTGCCAGCAGTTTATCGGATCTAGCCAAAAACATTCAGTACTTC. Amino acids: CASSLSDLAKNIQYF. The whole variable domain, filled in from reference TRBV28 and TRBJ2-4, reads DVKVTQSSRYLVKRTGEKVFLECVQDMDHENMFWYRQDPGLGLRLIYFSYDVKMKEKGDIPEGYSVSREKKERFSLILESASTNQTSMYLCASSLSDLAKNIQYFGAGTRLSVL.

This clonotype has at least ten counts. This chain joins TRBV6-2 or TRBV6-3 and TRBJ2-1, with 9 bases identical to TRBD2. The CDR3 length is 15 residues. Germline trimming cut 2 bases from V and 9 bases from J; bases unmatched to any gene: 8. Germline values: CDR1 MNHEY, CDR2 SVGEGT. CDR3 nucleotide sequence: TGTGCCAGCAGTTACCGGAATCGCGGGAGGGGTGAGCAGTTCTTC. Translated, it gives CASSYRNRGRGEQFF.

The chain combines TRBV20-1 with TRBJ1-1; D is uncertain. This CDR3 has 14 residues. The V and J ends lost 3 bases and 2 bases respectively, with 13 bases between them. The V gene's germline CDR1 is DFQATT and CDR2 SNEGSKA (reference sequence). The CDR3 here is CSARDTERNTEAFF. The CDR3 DNA sequence: TGCAGTGCTAGGGATACAGAAAGAAACACTGAAGCTTTCTTT.

The J gene is TRBJ1-1, the V gene TRBV18; unclear D gene. Germline CDR1 KGHSH, CDR2 LQKENI. This CDR3 has 15 residues. Trimming removed 2 bases at V and 0 bases at J, with 10 bases between. The CDR3 region has the DNA TGTGCCAGCTCACCAACAAACCAGATGAACACTGAAGCTTTCTTT. It yields the protein CASSPTNQMNTEAFF.

The chain joins TRBV29-1 to TRBJ1-2; D is unresolved. V gave up 0 bases and J gave up 2 bases, with 10 bases separating them. Germline values: CDR1 SQVTM, CDR2 ANQGSEA. The CDR3 spans 14 residues. The CDR3 region is CSVEDETVNYGYTF. The CDR3 DNA sequence: TGCAGCGTTGAAGACGAGACGGTGAACTATGGCTACACCTTC.

This clonotype was picked up many times. The DNA for the CDR3 is TGTGCCAGCAGTTGGACAGGGAAGCCCTACGAGCAGTACTTC. As protein: CASSWTGKPYEQYF. V usage is TRBV6-5 and J usage is TRBJ2-7, with TRBD1 matching over 8 bases. From germline, CDR1 is MNHEY and CDR2 SVGAGI. The CDR3 runs 14 residues. V was clipped by 4 bases and J by 2 bases; unmatched bases: 4.

A note on this clonotype: This could be a read error, since a much larger clone is one nucleotide away. The rearrangement uses TRBV2 and TRBJ2-3, with no clear D. Germline assignment: CDR1 SNHLY and CDR2 FYNNEI. Trimming took 2 bases from V and 5 from J, leaving 14 bases between them. The CDR3 extends over 15 amino acids. CDR3 residues: CASSEKLAYGDTQYF. The DNA of the CDR3 is TGTGCCAGCAGTGAAAAGCTGGCCTACGGAGATACGCAGTATTTT.

This clonotype was detected a few times. This sequence joins TRBV7-9 and TRBJ2-7; 8 bases map to TRBD2. CDR3 length: 16 residues. From germline, CDR1 is SEHNR and CDR2 FQNEAQ (reference sequence). Trimming removed 2 bases from V and 5 bases from J; junction bases left unmatched: 11. CDR3 region: CASSLRVGTSADEQYF. The CDR3 region has the DNA TGTGCCAGCAGCTTAAGGGTCGGGACTAGTGCTGACGAGCAGTACTTC.

This clonotype was observed many times. CDR3 sequence: CSARFNYGYTF. Written as DNA, the CDR3 is TGCAGTGCTAGATTTAACTATGGCTACACCTTC. This sequence joins TRBV20-1 and TRBJ1-2; D is uncertain. V was pared by 2 bases and J by 1 base, with 2 bases between. Looked up from germline, CDR1 is DFQATT and CDR2 is SNEGSKA (reference sequence). This CDR3 has 11 residues.

This clonotype was seen at least ten times. The V call is TRBV6-1, the J call TRBJ1-1; D gene ambiguous. The germline V gene has CDR1 MNHNS and CDR2 SASEGT. This CDR3 is 13 amino acids long. Trimming removed 3 bases at V and 4 bases at J, with 9 bases between. CDR3 DNA: TGTGCCAGCAGTGATCGCCCCCTCACTGAAGCTTTCTTT. Translating it yields CASSDRPLTEAFF.

The gene calls are TRBV2 and TRBJ2-7; a possible D gene is TRBD2 (5 bases). Germline values: CDR1 SNHLY, CDR2 FYNNEI. The CDR3 contains 13 residues. Trimming left V 4 bases short and J 2 bases short, with 9 bases between. CDR3 in DNA: TGTGCCAGCAGTGGTCAGAGGGCCTACGAGCAGTACTTC. It translates to CASSGQRAYEQYF.

This clonotype showed up just a few times. The chain has TRBV6-1 and TRBJ2-2; D is uncertain. The CDR3 consists of 12 residues. Per the germline V gene, CDR1 is MNHNS and CDR2 is SASEGT. V was pared by 3 bases and J by 15 bases, with 14 bases between. Here the CDR3 reads CASSDPPGSVFF. The CDR3 DNA sequence: TGTGCCAGCAGTGACCCGCCGGGTTCGGTGTTTTTT.

This clonotype was counted between two and nine times. J is TRBJ2-1 and V is TRBV20-1; 12 positions agree with TRBD2. Trimming at V came to 4 bases and at J to 7 bases, leaving 2 bases not matched to a gene. Looked up from germline, CDR1 is DFQATT and CDR2 is SNEGSKA (reference sequence). The CDR3 totals 13 residues. CDR3 coding DNA: TGCAGTGCTATGACTAGCGGGAGTAATGAGCAGTTCTTC. Amino acid sequence: CSAMTSGSNEQFF.

This clonotype has more than one count but fewer than ten. The genes are TRBV19 and TRBJ2-6; no clear D. The V gene's germline CDR1 is LNHDA and CDR2 SQIVND (reference sequence). Trimming cost V 7 bases and J 0 bases, with 7 bases left between them. The CDR3 is made up of 14 amino acids. CDR3 nucleotide sequence: TGTGCCAGTACGGATTTCTCTGGGGCCAACGTCCTGACTTTC. It yields the protein CASTDFSGANVLTF.

The sample holds a few counts of this clonotype. The chain recombines TRBV20-1 with TRBJ2-7; 7 bases align to TRBD2. Trimming at V came to 3 bases and at J to 3 bases, leaving 5 bases not matched to a gene. Looked up from germline, CDR1 is DFQATT and CDR2 is SNEGSKA (reference sequence). The CDR3 length is 13 residues. CDR3 loop: CSASSREGYEQYF. For the CDR3, the DNA is TGCAGTGCTAGTAGCAGGGAGGGCTACGAGCAGTACTTC.

Details on this clonotype: A much bigger clone sits one base away, suggesting this may be a read error. The chain links TRBV6-1 to TRBJ1-6; D possibly corresponds to TRBD1 (5 bases). This CDR3 has 12 amino acids. The germline CDR1 and CDR2 sequences are MNHNS and SASEGT. The V end lost 4 bases, the J end lost 14 bases, and 12 bases lay between the germline ends. CDR3 residues: CASSGGAYTLHF. The DNA for the CDR3 is TGTGCCAGCAGTGGAGGGGCCTACACCCTCCACTTT.

A word on this clonotype: One base away lies a much larger clone, so this may be a sequencing read error. The chain recombines TRBV12-3 or TRBV12-4 with TRBJ2-2; D perhaps matches TRBD2 (5 bases). The CDR3 consists of 12 residues. The CDR3 DNA follows: TGTACCTCGGAGGAAGGCACCGGGGAGCTGCTTTTT. Amino acid sequence: CTSEEGTGELLF.

This chain connects TRBV10-2 to TRBJ2-2; no clear D. The germline gives CDR1 WSHSY, CDR2 SAAADI. Trimming stripped 4 bases from V and 7 bases from J, with 16 bases between. The CDR3 spans 15 residues. In nucleotides, the CDR3 is TGCGCCAGCAGTGTCGTTAGATCTAGAGGCGGGGAGCTGTTTTTT. Its translation is CASSVVRSRGGELFF.

This clonotype was counted at least ten times. The V call is TRBV19, the J call TRBJ2-7; maybe TRBD1 (6 bases). Trimming took off 5 bases at V and 1 base at J, with 12 bases between the two ends. The CDR3 runs to 14 residues. Germline V gene lookup returns CDR1 LNHDA and CDR2 SQIVND (reference sequence). CDR3 region: CASSLQGWSYEQYF. The DNA for the CDR3 is TGTGCCAGTAGTCTCCAGGGGTGGTCCTACGAGCAGTACTTC.

This rearrangement joins TRBV10-3 to TRBJ2-1; 13 nucleotides align to TRBD2. CDR3 size: 12 residues. V was clipped by 10 bases and J by 10 bases; unmatched bases: 4. CDR1 ENHRY and CDR2 SYGVKD come from the germline V gene. CDR3 in amino acids: CATGLAGAEQFF. CDR3 sequence (DNA): TGTGCCACCGGACTAGCGGGAGCAGAGCAGTTCTTC.

This clonotype was seen ten or more times. The V and J genes are TRBV28 and TRBJ1-1, with no clear D. This CDR3 spans 11 amino acids. The germline V and J ends were trimmed by 7 bases and 4 bases, with 7 bases remaining between them. Germline V gene lookup returns CDR1 MDHEN and CDR2 SYDVKM. The CDR3 reads CASNPGTEAFF. The CDR3 bases are TGTGCCAGCAACCCAGGCACTGAAGCTTTCTTT.

This clonotype occurred many times. This chain links TRBV2 with TRBJ2-1; 7 bases align to TRBD2. This CDR3 contains 18 residues. CDR1 and CDR2 from the germline V gene are SNHLY and FYNNEI. V gave up 6 bases and J gave up 5 bases; unmatched junction bases: 19. CDR3 in amino acids: CASRPDLLGLAENNEQFF. The CDR3, as DNA: TGTGCCAGCAGGCCGGACCTACTGGGCCTAGCGGAGAACAATGAGCAGTTCTTC.

Notes on this clonotype: This may be a read error, as it is one base from a much larger clone. V is TRBV5-1 and J is TRBJ2-3; maybe TRBD2 (5 bases). Germline CDR1 SGHRS, CDR2 YFSETQ. This CDR3 comprises 13 residues. The CDR3 DNA reads TGCGCCAGCAGCTTCGAGGGTTTGGATACGGAGTATTTT. Its translation is CASSFEGLDTEYF.

The chain carries TRBV30 and TRBJ2-7; D uncertain. The V gene's germline CDR1 is GTSNPN and CDR2 SVGIG (reference sequence). Trimming took off 6 bases at V and 4 bases at J, with 19 bases between the two ends. This CDR3 has 14 amino acids. The CDR3 DNA is TGTGCCTGCACTCAAGGATACCGTGATTACGAGCAGTACTTC. It specifies CACTQGYRDYEQYF. Full variable domain (missing parts from reference TRBV30 and TRBJ2-7): SQTIHQWPATLVQPVGSPLSLECTVEGTSNPNLYWYRQAAGRGLQLLFYSVGIGQISSEVPQNLSASRPQDRQFILSSKKLLLSDSGFYLCACTQGYRDYEQYFGPGTRLTVT.

Points on this clonotype: The germline gene is not matched at one end of the junction; a read error may be the cause. Written as DNA, the CDR3 is TGCGCCAGCGGCCGACAGGGGCTAGGGCACGAGCAGTACTTC. Translation gives CASGRQGLGHEQYF. This chain connects TRBV3-1 to TRBJ2-7, with 8 bases lining up with TRBD1. CDR3 length: 14 residues. The germline gives CDR1 LGHDT, CDR2 YNNKEL (reference sequence).